Listed here are 26 T cell receptor beta chains from one sample, sequenced in a study of OX40 agonist ivuxolimab in advanced cancers. The data were produced by immunoSEQ multiplex PCR, yet TCRdb's version contains in-frame clones alone and is incomplete. Of 95,000 to 110,000 clones in the sample, 85% to 95% were seen once. The starting material was CD4+ or CD8+ T cells sorted from blood, obtained in a trial of the OX40 agonist ivuxolimab. These TCRs come from an adult with an advanced solid tumor such as melanoma, head and neck, liver or kidney cancer.

The CDR3 loop is CAWSAGDIYEQYF. Written as DNA, the CDR3 is TGTGCCTGGAGTGCCGGAGACATCTACGAGCAGTACTTC. The chain recombines TRBV30 with TRBJ2-7, with D unclear. In germline, CDR1 is GTSNPN, CDR2 SVGIG (reference sequence). The CDR3 has 13 residues. V was pared by 1 base and J by 3 bases, with 10 bases between.

This clone has just a few counts. The chain joins TRBV7-9 to TRBJ2-5; 7 bases are a match to TRBD2. Per the germline V gene, CDR1 is SEHNR and CDR2 is FQNEAQ (reference sequence). The trim removed 5 bases at V and 4 bases at J, leaving 4 bases unmatched. CDR3 length: 13 amino acids. The chain's CDR3 is CASSQAGTETQYF. DNA for the CDR3: TGTGCCAGCAGCCAAGCGGGAACAGAGACCCAGTACTTC.

As regards this clone: Being one base from a much bigger clone, this may be a read error. The chain links TRBV28 to TRBJ2-7; 7 positions match TRBD1. CDR1 is MDHEN and CDR2 is SYDVKM in the germline V gene. The CDR3 runs 13 residues. J lost 3 bases, V lost 5 bases, and 4 bases had no gene match. As DNA, the CDR3 is TGTGCCAGCAGTGTACAGGGGAACTACGAGCAGTACTTC. It specifies CASSVQGNYEQYF.

The chain links TRBV13 to TRBJ2-7; 9 positions match TRBD2. Per the germline V gene, CDR1 is PRHDT and CDR2 is FYEKMQ (reference sequence). This CDR3 contains 15 residues. The V segment lost 2 bases and the J segment 1 base; nucleotides outside the gene matches: 3. CDR3 region: CASSLSLAGSYEQYF. CDR3 coding DNA: TGTGCCAGCAGCTTATCCCTAGCGGGATCCTACGAGCAGTACTTC.

The gene calls are TRBV7-9 and TRBJ1-2; possible D gene TRBD1, 5 bases. V was shortened by 3 bases and J by 10 bases, with 12 bases between the two germline ends. The CDR3 contains 12 residues. Germline V gene lookup returns CDR1 SEHNR and CDR2 FQNEAQ (reference sequence). In nucleotides, the CDR3 is TGTGCCAGCAGCTTTACCCAGGGTCCCTACACCTTC. Its protein product is CASSFTQGPYTF.

The rearrangement uses TRBV5-6 and TRBJ2-7; 14 bases are a match to TRBD2. Germline trimming cut 6 bases from V and 1 base from J; bases unmatched to any gene: 3. Germline V CDR1 and CDR2: SGHDT, YYEEEE. The length of the CDR3 is 15 residues. CDR3 residues: CASIGLAGGSYEQYF. The CDR3 DNA sequence: TGTGCCAGCATCGGACTAGCGGGAGGTTCCTACGAGCAGTACTTC.

The chain has TRBV18 and TRBJ1-1; D is ambiguous. Germline CDR1 reads KGHSH; CDR2 reads LQKENI. The CDR3 sequence is 12 residues long. V was shortened by 3 bases and J by 5 bases, with 7 bases between the two germline ends. CDR3 sequence reads: CASSPGLTEAFF. CDR3 in DNA: TGTGCCAGCTCACCGGGCCTGACTGAAGCTTTCTTT.

The genes are TRBV7-8 and TRBJ1-1; the D is unclear. CDR1 is SGHVS, CDR2 FQNEAQ, per germline. Trimming took off 6 bases at V and 3 bases at J, with 14 bases between the two ends. CDR3 length: 14 residues. This chain's CDR3 is CASRVGIVDTEAFF. The DNA of the CDR3 is TGTGCCAGCAGGGTCGGGATAGTCGACACTGAAGCTTTCTTT.

The chain recombines TRBV6-1 with TRBJ1-3; D uncertain. Germline CDR1 reads MNHNS; CDR2 reads SASEGT. V lost 2 bases and J 0 bases, leaving 8 bases between the germline ends. The CDR3 is made up of 15 amino acids. CDR3 nucleotide sequence: TGTGCCAGCAGTGAACAGTGGGCCTCTGGAAACACCATATATTTT. Translating it yields CASSEQWASGNTIYF.

The chain joins TRBV6-1 to TRBJ2-2, with 9 nucleotides matching TRBD2. Germline-derived CDR1 and CDR2 are MNHNS and SASEGT. V dropped 3 bases and J dropped 6; count of bases not matched to a gene: 8. The CDR3 covers 16 residues. CDR3 nucleotide sequence: TGTGCCAGCAGTGACCCAGCGGGAGGATCGGCCGGGGAGCTGTTTTTT. It yields the protein CASSDPAGGSAGELFF.

V usage is TRBV25-1 and J usage is TRBJ2-2; TRBD2 matches 11 bases. The length of the CDR3 is 16 residues. V dropped 3 bases and J dropped 6; count of bases not matched to a gene: 6. The germline V gene has CDR1 MGHDK and CDR2 SYGVNS. This CDR3 reads CASSDPLAGGSGELFF. CDR3 coding DNA: TGTGCCAGCAGTGACCCCCTAGCGGGAGGCTCCGGGGAGCTGTTTTTT.

This clone was recorded many times. The V and J genes are TRBV7-6 and TRBJ1-5; D ambiguous. The germline gives CDR1 SGHVS, CDR2 FNYEAQ. V lost 5 bases, J lost 4 bases, and 9 bases lay in between. This CDR3 has 13 amino acids. CDR3 protein: CASSRSVNQPQHF. The CDR3 DNA reads as TGTGCCAGCAGCAGGTCAGTGAATCAGCCCCAGCATTTT.

V usage is TRBV11-2 and J usage is TRBJ2-7; 8 bases are shared with TRBD2. Germline V CDR1 and CDR2: SGHAT, FQNNGV. J gave up 6 bases and V 6 bases, and 10 bases lay outside the gene matches. The CDR3 covers 14 residues. CDR3 amino acids: CASRFSSGNGEQYF. Here the CDR3 DNA reads TGTGCCAGCAGGTTCAGTAGCGGGAACGGCGAGCAGTACTTC.

This clone has a single count. V is TRBV6-1 and J is TRBJ1-3, with 9 bases fitting TRBD1. The CDR3 loop spans 15 amino acids. After removal of 5 bases from V and 0 bases from J, the junction contained 2 bases not matched to a gene. The germline V gene has CDR1 MNHNS and CDR2 SASEGT. The CDR3 bases are TGTGCCAGCAGTTTGGACAGGGGCTCTGGAAACACCATATATTTT. This sequence encodes CASSLDRGSGNTIYF.

The V gene is TRBV2, the J gene TRBJ2-1; D may match TRBD1 or TRBD2 (5 bases each). CDR1 is SNHLY and CDR2 is FYNNEI in the germline V gene. The CDR3 totals 15 residues. Trimming shortened V by 6 bases and J by 2 bases, and 14 bases separated the two germline ends. Written as DNA, the CDR3 is TGTGCCAGCAGCACCGGGACCCCTGCCTACAATGAGCAGTTCTTC. Translating gives CASSTGTPAYNEQFF.

The chain is built from TRBV19 and TRBJ1-2, with TRBD1 matching 8 bases. With 4 bases clipped from V and 2 bases from J, the junction kept 6 bases outside the gene matches. The germline V gene has CDR1 LNHDA and CDR2 SQIVND (reference sequence). This CDR3 region has 15 residues. The CDR3 DNA reads as TGTGCCAGTAGTACGCAAAACAGGGGGAACTATGGCTACACCTTC. It yields the protein CASSTQNRGNYGYTF. Based on the CDR3 plus reference TRBV19 and TRBJ1-2, the full variable domain is DGGITQSPKYLFRKEGQNVTLSCEQNLNHDAMYWYRQDPGQGLRLIYYSQIVNDFQKGDIAEGYSVSREKKESFPLTVTSAQKNPTAFYLCASSTQNRGNYGYTFGSGTRLTVV.

This rearrangement joins TRBV6-6 to TRBJ1-2, with 8 bases aligning to TRBD1. Per germline, CDR1 MNHNY and CDR2 SVGAGI (reference sequence). V lost 7 bases and J lost 3; bases outside the gene matches: 4. The CDR3 covers 13 residues. CDR3 sequence reads: CASKPGQDYGYTF. CDR3 sequence (DNA): TGTGCCAGCAAACCGGGACAGGACTATGGCTACACCTTC.

This chain uses TRBV19 with TRBJ1-1; TRBD1 matches 11 bases. CDR1 and CDR2 (germline): LNHDA, SQIVND (reference sequence). The CDR3 spans 17 residues. V shed 7 bases and J 3 bases; nucleotides not matched to a gene: 13. In DNA form, the CDR3 reads TGTGCCAGTAACATCGGGACAGGGGGTTTTTCGTACACTGAAGCTTTCTTT. The encoded protein is CASNIGTGGFSYTEAFF.

This chain uses TRBV5-6 with TRBJ1-2, with TRBD1 matching over 7 bases. The CDR3 is made up of 14 amino acids. Trimming cost V 0 bases and J 4 bases; bases outside gene matches: 3. Germline V gene sequence: CDR1 SGHDT, CDR2 YYEEEE. The CDR3 here is CASSLGTGVYGYTF. In nucleotides, the CDR3 is TGTGCCAGCAGCTTGGGGACAGGAGTCTATGGCTACACCTTC.

This clone was observed once. V is TRBV25-1 and J is TRBJ2-5; 10 bases agree with TRBD2. The V and J ends lost 4 bases and 4 bases, in that order; junction bases with no gene match: 9. The CDR3 is made up of 16 amino acids. CDR1 is MGHDK and CDR2 is SYGVNS in the germline V gene. In nucleotides, the CDR3 is TGTGCCAGCAGTGTTCGACTAGCGGGCGCCCCAGAGACCCAGTACTTC. Protein product: CASSVRLAGAPETQYF.

This sequence joins TRBV11-2 and TRBJ2-5; 8 bases fit TRBD1. Germline V gives CDR1 SGHAT, CDR2 FQNNGV. CDR3 length: 16 residues. V trimming: 5 bases; J trimming: 4 bases; junction bases outside the gene matches: 12. The CDR3: CASSPTRTGSGETQYF. The CDR3 coding sequence is TGTGCCAGCAGCCCTACCCGGACAGGGAGTGGAGAGACCCAGTACTTC. The variable domain in full, completed from reference TRBV11-2 and TRBJ2-5, reads EAGVAQSPRYKIIEKRQSVAFWCNPISGHATLYWYQQILGQGPKLLIQFQNNGVVDDSQLPKDRFSAERLKGVDSTLKIQPAKLEDSAVYLCASSPTRTGSGETQYFGPGTRLLVL.

J is TRBJ2-1 and V is TRBV5-1; D is perhaps TRBD1 or TRBD2 (5 bases each). Germline CDR1 SGHRS, CDR2 YFSETQ. The CDR3 spans 14 residues. Between the trimmed V and J ends, which lost 4 bases and 8 bases, there was a span of 16 bases. CDR3 loop: CASSPGPPRDEQFF. CDR3 nucleotide sequence: TGCGCCAGCAGCCCGGGACCCCCGAGGGATGAGCAGTTCTTC.

This chain links TRBV19 with TRBJ2-7; D gene unclear. V lost 4 bases and J lost 2, with 12 bases in between. Germline CDR1 LNHDA, CDR2 SQIVND (reference sequence). The CDR3 consists of 14 residues. The CDR3: CASSRPAEAYEQYF. CDR3 bases: TGTGCCAGTAGTAGACCCGCGGAAGCCTACGAGCAGTACTTC.

The rearrangement links TRBV10-3 to TRBJ2-1; either TRBD1 or TRBD2 may fit D (6 bases each). Germline CDR1 ENHRY, CDR2 SYGVKD. The CDR3 contains 16 residues. The V gene lost 4 bases and the J gene lost 2 bases, with 15 bases spanning the gap. The CDR3: CAISGPRGDPYNEQFF. The CDR3 DNA reads as TGTGCCATCAGTGGCCCAAGGGGGGACCCCTACAATGAGCAGTTCTTC.

The chain employs TRBV19 and TRBJ2-2, with 7 bases lining up with TRBD1. After removal of 2 bases from V and 1 base from J, the junction contained 4 bases not matched to a gene. The CDR3 is 16 amino acids. Germline-derived CDR1 and CDR2 are LNHDA and SQIVND (reference sequence). The CDR3 loop reads CASSISDRVNTGELFF. The CDR3 DNA follows: TGTGCCAGTAGTATATCCGACAGGGTGAACACCGGGGAGCTGTTTTTT.

The rearrangement joins TRBV28 to TRBJ1-5, with D uncertain. V shed 7 bases and J shed 4 bases, with 8 bases lying between them. CDR1 MDHEN and CDR2 SYDVKM come from the germline V gene. This CDR3 has 12 residues. CDR3 residues: CASTSPNQPQHF. DNA for the CDR3: TGTGCCAGCACTTCCCCAAATCAGCCCCAGCATTTT.